This T cell receptor (beta chain) was obtained from a study of CD4 T cells in relation to SARS-CoV-2 and coronaviruses. About the research overall: After roughly 9 days of antigen culture, PBMC TCR beta CDR3s were sequenced. Convalescent patients were fewer than ten males and a few females; two were Hispanic.

Some clones are missing from TCRdb's copy, which holds only in-frame ones; the method was immunoSEQ multiplex PCR. The sample has about 36,000 clones; 65% to 80% are singletons. The CDR3 has 14 residues. The germline V gene encodes CDR1 SEHNR and CDR2 FQNEAQ (reference sequence). V was clipped by 5 bases and J by 5 bases; unmatched bases: 6. In the case of this clone: Its antigen is unknown.

This chain uses TRBV7-9 with TRBJ2-7, with 10 nucleotides matching TRBD1. The sequence was obtained from an adult with COVID-19. The sample comprised memory CD4+ T cells from PBMCs, cultured in vitro. CDR3 region: CASSQTGTGDEQYF. The DNA for the CDR3 is TGTGCCAGCAGCCAAACCGGGACAGGGGACGAGCAGTACTTC.